Given below is one T cell receptor (beta chain) in context. 60 Vbeta and 13 Jbeta primers were used in PCR. The repertoire was sequenced with immunoSEQ multiplex PCR; TCRdb's copy has only in-frame clones and lacks some. The data contain tens of thousands of clones, about 66% of them singletons. The length of the CDR3 is 14 residues. V was pared by 1 base and J by 1 base, with 6 bases between. Germline assignment: CDR1 MNHEY and CDR2 SMNVEV (reference sequence). This sample is part of a study of cytomegalovirus exposure and HLA in healthy donors. Sequences were obtained from PBMCs. The clonotype was recovered from a man aged 25-45 years in good health and CMV-seronegative. J is TRBJ2-3 and V is TRBV27, with a possible D match to TRBD1 (5 bases). CDR3 loop: CASSLLGGTDTQYF. The CDR3 nucleotides are TGTGCCAGCAGTTTATTAGGGGGCACAGATACGCAGTATTTT.